The 23 T cell receptor beta chains below all came from one sample that was sequenced in a study of blood T cell repertoires in COVID-19. Assay: immunoSEQ multiplex PCR; the TCRdb copy retains only in-frame clones and omits some. The table shows approximately 270,000 clones, with 85% to 90% occurring only once. Sample: PBMCs or T cells enriched from blood (not recorded which). The receptors were sampled from a woman aged 25 to 39 with acute COVID-19.

The gene calls are TRBV30 and TRBJ1-6; TRBD1 aligns across 10 bases. Trimming took 1 base from V and 7 from J; bases not matched to a gene: 4. CDR1 and CDR2 (germline): GTSNPN, SVGIG (reference sequence). This CDR3 has 15 amino acids. CDR3 in DNA: TGTGCCTGGAGTGCCGGACAGGGGGACAATTCACCCCTCCACTTT. Translated: CAWSAGQGDNSPLHF.

The J gene is TRBJ2-2, the V gene TRBV29-1; 9 bases map to TRBD1. The junction had 10 bases not matched to a gene; V was cut back by 7 bases and J by 7 bases. Germline CDR1 is SQVTM and CDR2 is ANQGSEA. The CDR3 sequence is 14 residues long. This CDR3 reads CSANPGQGVGELFF. The DNA of the CDR3 is TGCAGCGCGAACCCGGGACAGGGAGTCGGGGAGCTGTTTTTT.

The chain joins TRBV11-1 to TRBJ1-1; 7 nucleotides agree with TRBD1. Germline V gene lookup returns CDR1 SGHAT and CDR2 FQDESV (reference sequence). This CDR3 has 14 residues. V shed 7 bases, J shed 1 base, and the junction held 6 bases outside the gene matches. The CDR3 here is CASTRTGENTEAFF. Here the CDR3 DNA reads TGTGCCAGCACCCGGACAGGAGAGAACACTGAAGCTTTCTTT.

The DNA of the CDR3 is TGTGCCAGCAGTTTAATCACCACAGGGGTCGTTTCGCATTCACCCCTCCACTTT. This codes for CASSLITTGVVSHSPLHF. This chain uses TRBV28 with TRBJ1-6; 7 bases are shared with TRBD1. With V trimmed by 2 bases and J by 8 bases, 15 bases remained unmatched. In germline, CDR1 is MDHEN, CDR2 SYDVKM. CDR3 size: 18 residues.

The chain is built from TRBV9 and TRBJ2-1, with TRBD2 matching 11 bases. This CDR3 is 14 amino acids long. The V segment lost 3 bases and the J segment 9 bases; nucleotides outside the gene matches: 5. Germline CDR1 is SGDLS and CDR2 is YYNGEE. The DNA for the CDR3 is TGTGCCAGCAGCGATAGCGGGAGGGCCAGTGAGCAGTTCTTC. This translates into CASSDSGRASEQFF.

This chain uses TRBV5-4 with TRBJ2-2, with 7 nucleotides matching TRBD1. The CDR3 length is 16 residues. The germline CDR1 and CDR2 sequences are SGHNT and YYREEE (reference sequence). V shed 4 bases, J shed 3 bases, and the junction held 9 bases outside the gene matches. The CDR3 DNA follows: TGTGCCAGCAGCCGAGAGACAGGGACGGACACCGGGGAGCTGTTTTTT. Translating it yields CASSRETGTDTGELFF.

The gene calls are TRBV21-1 and TRBJ1-6. TRBV21-1 corresponds to a pseudogene. The CDR3 loop spans 15 amino acids. CDR3 sequence: CASSKNFRPESPLHF. DNA of the CDR3: TGTGCCAGCAGCAAAAACTTTCGTCCGGAGTCACCCCTCCACTTT.

The chain couples TRBV5-4 to TRBJ2-3, with D maybe TRBD1 (6 bases). The CDR3 sequence is 16 residues long. V shed 4 bases and J shed 2 bases, with 17 bases lying between them. Looked up from germline, CDR1 is SGHNT and CDR2 is YYREEE (reference sequence). The CDR3 loop reads CASSQGVGTLTDTQYF. In nucleotides, the CDR3 is TGTGCCAGCAGCCAAGGAGTCGGGACACTCACAGATACGCAGTATTTT.

This clone was seen a single time. The rearrangement uses TRBV2 and TRBJ2-7; 7 bases align to TRBD2. In germline, CDR1 is SNHLY, CDR2 FYNNEI. Trimming removed 4 bases from V and 12 bases from J; junction bases left unmatched: 6. This CDR3 is built from 11 residues. The CDR3, as DNA: TGTGCCAGCAGTGGCTGGGACTACCCGTACTTC. It translates to CASSGWDYPYF.

The chain links TRBV5-5 to TRBJ1-5; 9 positions agree with TRBD1. Germline CDR1 reads SGHKS; CDR2 reads YYEKEE (reference sequence). With V trimmed by 3 bases and J by 6 bases, 13 bases remained unmatched. The CDR3 covers 17 residues. The CDR3 region has the DNA TGTGCCAGCAGCTACTCGCTCCGGGACAGGGAAGGTCAGCCCCAGCATTTT. Protein product: CASSYSLRDREGQPQHF. The full variable domain, in which reference TRBV5-5 and TRBJ1-5 provide the parts outside the CDR3, is DAGVTQSPTHLIKTRGQQVTLRCSPISGHKSVSWYQQVLGQGPQFIFQYYEKEERGRGNFPDRFSARQFPNYSSELNVNALLLGDSALYLCASSYSLRDREGQPQHFGDGTRLSIL.

V gene TRBV10-3 combines with J gene TRBJ1-4; 7 bases align to TRBD1. This CDR3 is built from 13 residues. V lost 6 bases and J lost 7; bases outside the gene matches: 5. CDR1 and CDR2 from the germline V gene are ENHRY and SYGVKD. The CDR3 region is CAIRGTEPEKLFF. The CDR3 nucleotides read TGTGCCATCAGGGGGACAGAGCCTGAAAAACTGTTTTTT.

This chain joins TRBV19 and TRBJ2-1; TRBD1 agrees at 9 bases. The CDR3 consists of 15 residues. Trimming removed 5 bases from V and 10 bases from J; junction bases left unmatched: 12. The germline V gene has CDR1 LNHDA and CDR2 SQIVND (reference sequence). CDR3 sequence (DNA): TGTGCCAGTAGTGTCCCCGGGACAGGGTTGGGCGAGCAGTTCTTC. Translated, it gives CASSVPGTGLGEQFF.

The genes are TRBV29-1 and TRBJ1-2, with D unresolved. CDR1 SQVTM and CDR2 ANQGSEA come from the germline V gene. The CDR3 runs 12 residues. V gave up 4 bases and J gave up 2 bases, with 8 bases separating them. The CDR3 nucleotides read TGCAGCGTTGGTTCCCTAAACTATGGCTACACCTTC. Translated: CSVGSLNYGYTF.

V usage is TRBV28 and J usage is TRBJ2-5; 7 bases align to TRBD2. V dropped 6 bases and J dropped 2; count of bases not matched to a gene: 3. CDR1 and CDR2 (germline): MDHEN, SYDVKM. The CDR3 is 13 amino acids. The CDR3 nucleotides are TGTGCCAGCAGGAATAGCGGGCAAGAGACCCAGTACTTC. Translated: CASRNSGQETQYF.

The chain employs TRBV23-1 and TRBJ2-3; 11 nucleotides line up with TRBD2. TRBV23-1 is annotated as an ORF whose role is uncertain. Trimming at V came to 2 bases and at J to 2 bases, leaving 6 bases not matched to a gene. The CDR3 has 17 amino acids. The CDR3 DNA reads as TGCGCCAGCAGTCAAGTACTAGCGGGAGATACCACAGATACGCAGTATTTT. It translates to CASSQVLAGDTTDTQYF.

Here the CDR3 DNA reads TGTGCCAGCAGTTACTCGCGAGGGTATGAGCAGTTCTTC. Its protein product is CASSYSRGYEQFF. The V gene is TRBV6-5, the J gene TRBJ2-1, with D tentatively TRBD2 (5 bases). Germline CDR1 MNHEY, CDR2 SVGAGI. This CDR3 comprises 13 residues. With 0 bases removed from V and 8 bases from J, the gap between germline ends came to 8 bases.

The gene calls are TRBV6-2 or TRBV6-3 and TRBJ2-7; 8 positions agree with TRBD1. The J segment lost 9 bases and the V segment lost 4 bases, leaving 14 bases of the junction unmatched. The CDR3 loop spans 15 amino acids. Germline CDR1 MNHEY, CDR2 SVGEGT. The CDR3 DNA sequence: TGTGCCAGCAGTTCCCCTGGGCAGGGGGCGTTTGTGCAGTACTTC. Translating it yields CASSSPGQGAFVQYF.

This rearrangement joins TRBV27 to TRBJ2-3, with 14 bases matching TRBD2. Germline V lookup: CDR1 MNHEY, CDR2 SMNVEV (reference sequence). V dropped 5 bases and J dropped 5; count of bases not matched to a gene: 6. The CDR3 length is 16 residues. CDR3 sequence (DNA): TGTGCCAGCAGTCTGGGACTAGCGGGAGCGGGAGATACGCAGTATTTT. Translating it yields CASSLGLAGAGDTQYF.

The chain links TRBV7-2 to TRBJ2-7; 7 bases align to TRBD1. The CDR3 is 14 residues long. Per the germline V gene, CDR1 is SGHTA and CDR2 is FQGNSA. Trimming took 4 bases from V and 2 from J; bases not matched to a gene: 5. The CDR3 bases are TGTGCCAGCAGCTGGGCCCAGGGGGCCTACGAGCAGTACTTC. Protein product: CASSWAQGAYEQYF.

The rearrangement links TRBV6-5 to TRBJ1-2; TRBD1 aligns across 7 bases. Germline V lookup: CDR1 MNHEY, CDR2 SVGAGI. The CDR3 spans 13 residues. Trimming took 5 bases from V and 4 from J; bases not matched to a gene: 4. CDR3 nucleotide sequence: TGTGCCAGCAGTAGGGACAGCTTCTATGGCTACACCTTC. This gives the protein CASSRDSFYGYTF.

This rearrangement joins TRBV28 to TRBJ2-3, with 14 bases that match TRBD2. The CDR3 sequence is 17 residues long. The J segment lost 3 bases and the V segment lost 4 bases, leaving 6 bases of the junction unmatched. CDR1 is MDHEN and CDR2 is SYDVKM in the germline V gene. The CDR3 DNA is TGTGCCAGCAGTTCACCCGGGACTAGCGGGAGAACAGATACGCAGTATTTT. Translating gives CASSSPGTSGRTDTQYF.

The V gene is TRBV5-8, the J gene TRBJ1-3; D gene uncertain. The CDR3 spans 14 residues. Germline CDR1 SGHTS, CDR2 YDEGEE. The ends were cut back, 0 bases at V and 0 bases at J, with 4 bases in the middle. The CDR3 nucleotides read TGTGCCAGCAGCTTGGGTAGCTCTGGAAACACCATATATTTT. This gives the protein CASSLGSSGNTIYF. Full variable domain (missing parts from reference TRBV5-8 and TRBJ1-3): EAGVTQSPTHLIKTRGQQATLRCSPISGHTSVYWYQQALGLGLQFLLWYDEGEERNRGNFPPRFSGRQFPNYSSELNVNALELEDSALYLCASSLGSSGNTIYFGEGSWLTVV.

This chain links TRBV3-1 (or the pseudogene TRBV3-2) with TRBJ1-1; 10 bases are shared with TRBD1. The ends lost 1 base at V and 1 base at J; junction bases unmatched: 6. CDR3 size: 17 residues. Germline V lookup: CDR1 LGHDT, CDR2 YNNKEL (reference sequence). CDR3 residues: CASSQGGTGAPNTEAFF. The DNA for the CDR3 is TGTGCCAGCAGCCAAGGGGGGACAGGGGCTCCGAACACTGAAGCTTTCTTT.